The T cell receptor beta chain described here comes from a study of T cell changes during pregnancy in multiple sclerosis. The protocol was immunoSEQ multiplex PCR, while the TCRdb copy is restricted to in-frame clones and leaves out a portion. This table has roughly 100,000 clones, 90% to 95% appearing once. The receptor comes from a female donor in good health, enrolled as a control in a pregnancy study. The material sequenced was peripheral blood, taken after pregnancy.

For the CDR3, the DNA is TGTGCCAGCAGCGACAGGGGCCCTCCCTATGGCTACACCTTC. It is translated as CASSDRGPPYGYTF. This rearrangement joins TRBV6-5 to TRBJ1-2, with TRBD1 matching over 8 bases. Germline V CDR1 and CDR2: MNHEY, SVGAGI. After removal of 6 bases from V and 4 bases from J, the junction contained 7 bases not matched to a gene. The CDR3 sequence is 14 residues long.